This is a list of T cell receptor beta chains from one sample in a study of neurological immune-mediated disorders. TCRdb independently ran MiXCR on the 5' RACE reads; one entry per CDR3 protein. The table has under 65,000 distinct CDR3 sequences, 24% seen once. The specimen sequenced was PBMCs. These receptors were obtained from a man aged 60 to 75 with HTLV-1-associated myelopathy (HAM/TSP). Both conserved end residues are part of each CDR3. The D gene is left open where the match is weak. Not every row has a clone size; where given, it reads once, few, many or a size class.

j_gene: TRBJ2-5; abundance: .; d_gene: .; v_gene: TRBV6-5; CDR3aa: CASSPGGETQYF; CDR3nt: TGTGCCAGCAGCCCCGGGGGCGAGACCCAGTACTTC
j_gene: TRBJ2-7; abundance: .; d_gene: TRBD2; v_gene: TRBV6-5; CDR3aa: CASSPTSGRFEQYF; CDR3nt: TGTGCCAGCAGTCCGACTAGCGGGAGATTCGAGCAGTACTTC
j_gene: TRBJ2-1; abundance: many; d_gene: TRBD1; v_gene: TRBV5-1; CDR3aa: CASSLEQGMGNEQFF; CDR3nt: TGCGCCAGCAGCTTGGAACAGGGGATGGGTAATGAGCAGTTCTTC
j_gene: TRBJ2-1; abundance: many; d_gene: TRBD1; v_gene: TRBV9; CDR3aa: CASSSGGLGEQFF; CDR3nt: TGTGCCAGCAGCTCAGGGGGCCTAGGTGAGCAGTTCTTC
j_gene: TRBJ2-1; abundance: many; d_gene: .; v_gene: TRBV5-6; CDR3aa: CASSWASVGEQFF; CDR3nt: TGTGCCAGCAGCTGGGCCTCAGTTGGTGAGCAGTTCTTC
j_gene: TRBJ2-1; abundance: many; d_gene: .; v_gene: TRBV7-9; CDR3aa: CASSLSGYEQFF; CDR3nt: TGTGCCAGCAGCTTATCTGGATATGAGCAGTTCTTC
j_gene: TRBJ2-2; abundance: .; d_gene: .; v_gene: TRBV28; CDR3aa: CASSSPGTDNTGELFF; CDR3nt: TGTGCCAGCAGTTCTCCCGGGACGGATAACACCGGGGAGCTGTTTTTT
j_gene: TRBJ1-2; abundance: many; d_gene: TRBD1; v_gene: TRBV6-5; CDR3aa: CASSRGSDYGYTF; CDR3nt: TGTGCCAGCTCCAGGGGGTCCGACTATGGCTACACCTTC
j_gene: TRBJ2-3; abundance: .; d_gene: TRBD1; v_gene: TRBV19; CDR3aa: CASGYRGLADTQYF; CDR3nt: TGTGCCAGTGGGTACAGGGGGCTGGCAGATACGCAGTATTTT
j_gene: TRBJ1-4; abundance: .; d_gene: .; v_gene: TRBV11-2; CDR3aa: CASSYICVELFF; CDR3nt: TGTGCCAGCAGCTATATTTGTGTCGAACTGTTTTTT
j_gene: TRBJ2-5; abundance: once; d_gene: TRBD2; v_gene: TRBV7-9; CDR3aa: CASSPISGRVQETQYF; CDR3nt: TGTGCCAGCAGCCCAATTAGCGGGAGGGTGCAAGAGACCCAGTACTTC
j_gene: TRBJ1-1; abundance: .; d_gene: .; v_gene: TRBV30; CDR3aa: CAWSVLRTPGRDTEAFF; CDR3nt: TGTGCCTGGAGTGTACTTAGGACACCCGGAAGGGACACTGAAGCTTTCTTT
j_gene: TRBJ2-7; abundance: .; d_gene: TRBD1; v_gene: TRBV6-6; CDR3aa: CASSLDREYEQYF; CDR3nt: TGTGCCAGCAGTTTGGACAGGGAATACGAGCAGTACTTC
j_gene: TRBJ2-3; abundance: many; d_gene: .; v_gene: TRBV27; CDR3aa: CASSKQGPTDTQYF; CDR3nt: TGTGCCAGCTCCAAACAGGGACCTACAGATACGCAGTATTTT
j_gene: TRBJ2-1; abundance: many; d_gene: .; v_gene: TRBV27; CDR3aa: CASSRLGNEQFF; CDR3nt: TGTGCCAGCAGTCGACTAGGCAATGAGCAGTTCTTC
j_gene: TRBJ2-2; abundance: few; d_gene: .; v_gene: TRBV6-6; CDR3aa: CASRASGKDSGELFF; CDR3nt: TGTGCCAGCAGAGCCTCAGGGAAAGATTCCGGGGAGCTGTTTTTT
j_gene: TRBJ2-3; abundance: .; d_gene: .; v_gene: TRBV14; CDR3aa: CASSPYGGAADTQYF; CDR3nt: TGTGCCAGCAGCCCCTATGGGGGGGCAGCAGATACGCAGTATTTT
j_gene: TRBJ2-2; abundance: many; d_gene: TRBD2; v_gene: TRBV9; CDR3aa: CASSAEGGGGLNTGELFF; CDR3nt: TGTGCCAGCAGCGCCGAGGGCGGCGGGGGGTTGAACACCGGGGAGCTGTTTTTT
j_gene: TRBJ1-1; abundance: many; d_gene: .; v_gene: TRBV11-2; CDR3aa: CASSRGMNTEAFF; CDR3nt: TGTGCCAGCAGCCGCGGTATGAACACTGAAGCTTTCTTT
j_gene: TRBJ1-1; abundance: many; d_gene: .; v_gene: TRBV4-1; CDR3aa: CASSQGTANTEAFF; CDR3nt: TGCGCCAGCAGCCAAGGTACAGCAAACACTGAAGCTTTCTTT
j_gene: TRBJ2-3; abundance: .; d_gene: .; v_gene: TRBV5-6; CDR3aa: CASSPRDKTSTDTQYF; CDR3nt: TGTGCCAGCAGCCCCCGGGACAAAACTAGCACAGATACGCAGTATTTT
j_gene: TRBJ1-1; abundance: few; d_gene: TRBD1; v_gene: TRBV29-1; CDR3aa: CSVGQANTEAFF; CDR3nt: TGCAGCGTGGGACAGGCGAACACTGAAGCTTTCTTT
j_gene: TRBJ2-4; abundance: medium-sized; d_gene: .; v_gene: TRBV5-1; CDR3aa: CASSLAGLGDIQYF; CDR3nt: TGCGCCAGCAGCTTGGCAGGGCTGGGGGACATTCAGTACTTC
j_gene: TRBJ1-5; abundance: .; d_gene: TRBD1; v_gene: TRBV10-3; CDR3aa: CASRQGPTNQPQHF; CDR3nt: TGTGCCTCTAGACAGGGCCCCACGAATCAGCCCCAGCATTTT
j_gene: TRBJ1-2; abundance: many; d_gene: .; v_gene: TRBV16; CDR3aa: CASSQSGGGYTF; CDR3nt: TGTGCCAGCAGCCAATCGGGAGGCGGCTACACCTTC
j_gene: TRBJ2-2; abundance: many; d_gene: .; v_gene: TRBV5-1; CDR3aa: CASNLDGTGELFF; CDR3nt: TGCGCCAGCAACTTGGATGGGACCGGGGAGCTGTTTTTT
j_gene: TRBJ2-1; abundance: many; d_gene: TRBD1; v_gene: TRBV10-3; CDR3aa: CAISPGTGLGNEQFF; CDR3nt: TGTGCCATCAGTCCCGGGACAGGCCTAGGGAATGAGCAGTTCTTC
j_gene: TRBJ2-3; abundance: .; d_gene: .; v_gene: TRBV29-1; CDR3aa: CSAARGGTDTQYF; CDR3nt: TGCAGCGCCGCTCGGGGAGGCACAGATACGCAGTATTTT
j_gene: TRBJ2-7; abundance: many; d_gene: .; v_gene: TRBV9; CDR3aa: CASSASPAEYEQYF; CDR3nt: TGTGCCAGCAGCGCTTCCCCGGCGGAATACGAGCAGTACTTC
j_gene: TRBJ2-3; abundance: .; d_gene: TRBD2; v_gene: TRBV7-3; CDR3aa: CASSFGGRVADTQYF; CDR3nt: TGTGCCAGCAGCTTCGGCGGGAGGGTAGCAGATACGCAGTATTTT
j_gene: TRBJ2-2; abundance: many; d_gene: .; v_gene: TRBV5-5; CDR3aa: CASSLAYLETGELFF; CDR3nt: TGTGCCAGCAGCTTGGCCTACCTTGAGACCGGGGAGCTGTTTTTT
j_gene: TRBJ2-2; abundance: many; d_gene: TRBD1; v_gene: TRBV20-1; CDR3aa: CSAMGQGHTGELFF; CDR3nt: TGCAGCGCAATGGGACAGGGTCACACCGGGGAGCTGTTTTTT
j_gene: TRBJ1-3; abundance: many; d_gene: .; v_gene: TRBV28; CDR3aa: CASSLSGLSGNTIYF; CDR3nt: TGTGCCAGCAGTTTATCGGGGCTCTCTGGAAACACCATATATTTT
j_gene: TRBJ2-5; abundance: .; d_gene: TRBD2; v_gene: TRBV29-1; CDR3aa: CCVAASGSPETQYF; CDR3nt: TGCTGCGTAGCGGCTAGCGGGAGCCCAGAGACCCAGTACTTC
j_gene: TRBJ2-3; abundance: .; d_gene: TRBD2; v_gene: TRBV10-1; CDR3aa: CASSDGGRTGDTQYF; CDR3nt: TGCGCCAGCAGTGACGGCGGGAGAACTGGAGATACGCAGTATTTT
j_gene: TRBJ1-5; abundance: .; d_gene: .; v_gene: TRBV12-3/TRBV12-4; CDR3aa: CASSLSLRVDQPQHF; CDR3nt: TGTGCCAGCAGTTTATCCCTCAGGGTGGATCAGCCCCAGCATTTT
j_gene: TRBJ1-5; abundance: many; d_gene: .; v_gene: TRBV15; CDR3aa: CATSRAPARDQPQHF; CDR3nt: TGTGCCACCAGCAGAGCCCCGGCGCGGGATCAGCCCCAGCATTTT
j_gene: TRBJ1-1; abundance: many; d_gene: TRBD1; v_gene: TRBV5-1; CDR3aa: CASSWGTGGGEAFF; CDR3nt: TGCGCCAGCAGCTGGGGAACAGGGGGTGGTGAAGCTTTCTTT
j_gene: TRBJ2-1; abundance: many; d_gene: .; v_gene: TRBV28; CDR3aa: CASSPPSAGYNEQFF; CDR3nt: TGTGCCAGCAGCCCCCCTTCGGCGGGATACAATGAGCAGTTCTTC
j_gene: TRBJ2-2; abundance: .; d_gene: .; v_gene: TRBV5-1; CDR3aa: CASSLEPINTREPFF; CDR3nt: TGCGCCAGCAGCTTGGAGCCGATAAACACCAGGGAGCCGTTTTTT
j_gene: TRBJ2-1; abundance: many; d_gene: .; v_gene: TRBV25-1; CDR3aa: CASSNGGTYNEQFF; CDR3nt: TGTGCCAGCAGCAATGGGGGGACCTACAATGAGCAGTTCTTC
j_gene: TRBJ1-1; abundance: many; d_gene: .; v_gene: TRBV5-1; CDR3aa: CASSLGDGNTEAFF; CDR3nt: TGCGCCAGCAGCTTGGGGGACGGTAACACTGAAGCTTTCTTT
j_gene: TRBJ1-5; abundance: many; d_gene: .; v_gene: TRBV28; CDR3aa: CASTQVGNQPQHF; CDR3nt: TGTGCCAGCACCCAGGTGGGCAATCAGCCCCAGCATTTT
j_gene: TRBJ1-3; abundance: many; d_gene: TRBD1; v_gene: TRBV5-1; CDR3aa: CASSRGQGNGNTIYF; CDR3nt: TGCGCCAGCAGCCGGGGACAGGGGAATGGAAACACCATATATTTT
j_gene: TRBJ1-3; abundance: many; d_gene: .; v_gene: TRBV6-6; CDR3aa: CASSYRESGNTIYF; CDR3nt: TGTGCCAGCAGTTACAGGGAATCTGGAAACACCATATATTTT
j_gene: TRBJ1-5; abundance: many; d_gene: .; v_gene: TRBV29-1; CDR3aa: CSASQDPFGGPQHF; CDR3nt: TGCAGCGCTAGTCAAGACCCATTCGGAGGGCCCCAGCATTTT
j_gene: TRBJ2-3; abundance: .; d_gene: .; v_gene: TRBV5-1; CDR3aa: CASSAEGRTDTQYF; CDR3nt: TGCGCCAGCAGCGCGGAAGGACGCACAGATACGCAGTATTTT
j_gene: TRBJ1-1; abundance: .; d_gene: .; v_gene: TRBV19; CDR3aa: CASTPSPGNTEAFF; CDR3nt: TGTGCCAGTACCCCATCCCCCGGGAATACTGAAGCTTTCTTT
j_gene: TRBJ2-5; abundance: .; d_gene: TRBD1; v_gene: TRBV29-1; CDR3aa: CSVDRGSETQYF; CDR3nt: TGCAGCGTCGACAGGGGTTCAGAGACCCAGTACTTC
j_gene: TRBJ2-3; abundance: many; d_gene: .; v_gene: TRBV4-1; CDR3aa: CASSQDGTPGADTQYF; CDR3nt: TGCGCCAGCAGCCAAGATGGAACCCCGGGGGCAGATACGCAGTATTTT
j_gene: TRBJ2-1; abundance: many; d_gene: TRBD2; v_gene: TRBV29-1; CDR3aa: CSVYFRTSGSYEQFF; CDR3nt: TGCAGCGTTTACTTCCGGACTAGCGGGAGCTATGAGCAGTTCTTC
j_gene: TRBJ2-1; abundance: many; d_gene: TRBD2; v_gene: TRBV29-1; CDR3aa: CSVDSGTSGSFYNEQFF; CDR3nt: TGCAGCGTTGATTCCGGGACTAGCGGGAGTTTCTACAATGAGCAGTTCTTC
j_gene: TRBJ2-7; abundance: many; d_gene: .; v_gene: TRBV5-1; CDR3aa: CASSSTRTYEQYF; CDR3nt: TGCGCCAGCAGCTCAACTAGGACCTACGAGCAGTACTTC
j_gene: TRBJ2-7; abundance: many; d_gene: TRBD1; v_gene: TRBV5-1; CDR3aa: CASSHRDRASYEQYF; CDR3nt: TGCGCCAGCAGCCACCGGGACAGGGCGTCGTACGAGCAGTACTTC
j_gene: TRBJ2-7; abundance: .; d_gene: .; v_gene: TRBV5-1; CDR3aa: CASSQDSEQYF; CDR3nt: TGCGCCAGCAGCCAGGACAGCGAGCAGTACTTC
j_gene: TRBJ1-4; abundance: many; d_gene: .; v_gene: TRBV3-1; CDR3aa: CASSQVGPINEKLFF; CDR3nt: TGTGCCAGCAGCCAAGTCGGCCCTATTAATGAAAAACTGTTTTTT
j_gene: TRBJ2-6; abundance: .; d_gene: .; v_gene: TRBV12-3/TRBV12-4; CDR3aa: CASSFTDSGANVLTF; CDR3nt: TGTGCCAGCAGTTTCACAGACTCTGGGGCCAACGTCCTGACTTTC
j_gene: TRBJ1-1; abundance: many; d_gene: .; v_gene: TRBV10-2; CDR3aa: CASNPGAGGEAFF; CDR3nt: TGCGCCAGCAATCCGGGGGCCGGGGGTGAAGCTTTCTTT
j_gene: TRBJ2-1; abundance: .; d_gene: .; v_gene: TRBV11-3; CDR3aa: CASSLGPGLSEQFF; CDR3nt: TGTGCCAGCAGCTTAGGACCGGGCTTGAGTGAGCAGTTCTTC